This record looks at one T cell receptor beta chain sequence and its context. This record comes from a study of control samples from healthy donors and cancer patients. Some clones are missing from TCRdb's copy, which holds only in-frame ones; the method was immunoSEQ multiplex PCR. The table lists over 75,000 clones, 91% of them singletons. The CDR3 runs 16 residues. Germline loops: CDR1 MNHEY, CDR2 SMNVEV (reference sequence). Deletions cut 9 bases from V and 0 bases from J, with 17 bases between. The V call is TRBV27, the J call TRBJ1-4, with D possibly matching TRBD1 (6 bases). The sample was blood. This receptor was obtained from a man under 40 in good health. The chain's CDR3 is CARLPGDAPTNEKLFF. The CDR3 bases are TGTGCCAGACTCCCAGGGGACGCCCCAACTAATGAAAAACTGTTTTTT.